Listed here are 2 T cell receptor beta chains from one sample, sequenced in a study of cytomegalovirus exposure and HLA in healthy donors. The PCR had 60 Vbeta and 13 Jbeta primers. Here immunoSEQ multiplex PCR was the method, and the copy in TCRdb shows in-frame clones only, minus some. The sample consists of around 120,000 clones, roughly four fifths of them appearing once. Sequences were obtained from PBMCs. The receptor source for this set is a male donor in good health and CMV-seropositive.

This chain uses TRBV19 with TRBJ1-2; 8 bases align to TRBD1. Germline V CDR1 and CDR2: LNHDA, SQIVND (reference sequence). V trimming: 8 bases; J trimming: 8 bases; junction bases outside the gene matches: 10. This CDR3 has 13 amino acids. CDR3 sequence: CASADRGNFGYTF. The CDR3 DNA is TGTGCCAGTGCTGACAGGGGTAATTTCGGCTACACCTTC.

The chain recombines TRBV30 with TRBJ1-4, with a possible D match to TRBD1 (5 bases). Germline values: CDR1 GTSNPN, CDR2 SVGIG (reference sequence). This CDR3 has 14 residues. Trimming left V 0 bases short and J 5 bases short, with 10 bases between. The CDR3 loop is CAWSVPGLNEKLFF. In DNA form, the CDR3 reads TGTGCCTGGAGTGTCCCAGGGCTGAATGAAAAACTGTTTTTT.